This T cell receptor (beta chain) was documented in a study of shared clonotypes between healthy human individuals. Study information: Each donor had three CD4 naive, three CD4 memory, two CD8 naive and one CD8 memory plate.

V lost 7 bases and J lost 1; bases outside the gene matches: 7. Germline lookup yields CDR1 WSHSY and CDR2 SAAADI. CDR3 size: 15 residues. The table came from immunoSEQ multiplex PCR; TCRdb's copy has only in-frame clones and leaves some out. The sample records roughly 2.5 million clones, approximately 94% being singletons. J is TRBJ1-1 and V is TRBV10-2, with TRBD1 identical over 9 bases. Sample: naive CD4+ T cells sorted from blood. The subset denotes: CD45RA+ positively selected. This clonotype originated in a man aged 18 to 29 in good health. The CDR3 here is CASKGLGQGNTEAFF. The CDR3 DNA sequence: TGCGCCAGCAAAGGTCTGGGACAGGGGAACACTGAAGCTTTCTTT.